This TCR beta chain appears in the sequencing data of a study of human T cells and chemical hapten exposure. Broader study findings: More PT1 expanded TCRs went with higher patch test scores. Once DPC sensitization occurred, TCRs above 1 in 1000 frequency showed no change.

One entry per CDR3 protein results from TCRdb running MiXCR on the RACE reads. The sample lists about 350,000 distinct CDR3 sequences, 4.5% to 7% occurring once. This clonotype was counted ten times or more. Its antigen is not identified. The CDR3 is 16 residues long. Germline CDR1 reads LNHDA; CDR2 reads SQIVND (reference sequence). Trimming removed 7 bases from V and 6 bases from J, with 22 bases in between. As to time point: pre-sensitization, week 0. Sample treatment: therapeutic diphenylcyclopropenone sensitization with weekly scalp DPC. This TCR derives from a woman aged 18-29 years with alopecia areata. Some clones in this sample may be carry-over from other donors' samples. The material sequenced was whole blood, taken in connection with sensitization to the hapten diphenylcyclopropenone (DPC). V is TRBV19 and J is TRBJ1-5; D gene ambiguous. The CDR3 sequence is CASTPGEAPGGQPQHF. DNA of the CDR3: TGTGCCAGTACCCCCGGTGAGGCCCCCGGAGGTCAGCCCCAGCATTTT.